The entry below gives a single T cell receptor beta chain sequence along with its context. The antigen is not known. Other DNA sequences in this sample translate to the same CDR3. The length of the CDR3 is 12 residues. Trimming removed 2 bases from V and 10 bases from J, with 10 bases in between. From germline, CDR1 is SGHRS and CDR2 YFSETQ. These data originate in a study of shared clonotypes between healthy human individuals. Overall study: Each donor's CD8 memory used one plate, CD8 naive two, each CD4 subset three.

Notes on the study in general: Sequencing of the sorted subsets was shown by rarefaction to be incomplete despite large depth.

The assay was immunoSEQ multiplex PCR, and TCRdb's table has in-frame clones only and misses some. Counted here are just over 2,000,000 clones, 90% to 95% occurring once; the ten biggest clones make up under 0.15%. Material for sequencing was naive CD4+ T cells sorted from blood. Subset specified: CD45RA+ positively selected. The chain uses TRBV5-1 and TRBJ2-1; D call uncertain. The receptor comes from a man aged 18 to 29 in good health. The chain's CDR3 is CASSLGSDEQFF. DNA of the CDR3: TGCGCCAGCAGCTTAGGCTCAGACGAGCAGTTCTTC.